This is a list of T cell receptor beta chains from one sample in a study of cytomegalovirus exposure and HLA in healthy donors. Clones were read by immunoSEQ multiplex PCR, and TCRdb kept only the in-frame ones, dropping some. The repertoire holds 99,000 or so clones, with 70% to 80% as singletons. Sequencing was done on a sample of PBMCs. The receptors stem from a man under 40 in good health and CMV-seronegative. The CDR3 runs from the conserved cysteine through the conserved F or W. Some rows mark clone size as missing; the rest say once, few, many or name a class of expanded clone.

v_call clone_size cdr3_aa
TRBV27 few CASSPGTTLYNEQFF
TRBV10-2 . CASSSGTTNTGTQYF
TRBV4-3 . CASSQEDRGSPLHF
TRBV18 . CASSLRPLTATLSNQPQHF
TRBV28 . CASLGQYNEKLFF
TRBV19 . CASSRGLSTISADTQYF
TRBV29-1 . CSVDPDRGGTQYF
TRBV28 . CASSLRTGMIQPQHF
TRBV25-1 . CASSGDSGGPRYNEQFF
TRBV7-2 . CASSRRGGPSTDTQYF
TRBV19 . CATGRNANQPQHF
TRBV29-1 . CSVAPRATNEKLFF
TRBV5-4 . CASSLVGDEQYF
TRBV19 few CASRKQGVMNTEAFF
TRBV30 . CAWSPGLSGAQDTQYF
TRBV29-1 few CSATGGDSGNTIYF
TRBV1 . CTSSQVRPGDPNQPQHF
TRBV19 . CASSTQTGGGYGYTF